At least ten counts were recorded for the clone carrying this T cell receptor (beta chain). Its antigen is unidentified. Unique-molecular-identifier-tagged TCR beta cDNA libraries were used. Each sample of about 1 to 10 million input T cells yielded 500,000 or so cDNA molecules, so each molecule approximated one T cell. In TCRdb, the PCR reads were re-called with MiXCR into one record per CDR3 protein. This table has fewer than 850,000 distinct CDR3 sequences, roughly 27% appearing once. The data belong to a study of post-analysis software for immune sequencing data. Study at large: Relapsing-remitting, secondary progressive and progressive-relapsing forms made up the multiple sclerosis disease courses.

Per the germline V gene, CDR1 is MDHEN and CDR2 is SYDVKM. Trimming cost V 3 bases and J 2 bases, with 8 bases left between them. The CDR3 extends over 13 amino acids. The study, taken as a whole, reports: Compared with controls, patients had more of 4 to 6 TRBV segments, including TRBV5-6, TRBV5-1 and TRBV20-1. People with multiple sclerosis had a significantly lower normalized Chao1 diversity than controls did. When the samples were clustered directly with F measure, those that had been prepared in the same batch showed strong co-clustering.

This clonotype was obtained from a girl between 5 and 17 years old with multiple sclerosis. The chain combines TRBV28 with TRBJ2-7; no reliable D call. The sequenced sample consisted of blood. This CDR3 reads CASSLAATYEQYF. CDR3 nucleotides: TGTGCCAGCAGTTTGGCGGCTACCTACGAGCAGTACTTC.